The next 20 T cell receptor beta chains were all read from a single sample in a study of cytomegalovirus exposure and HLA in healthy donors. PCR amplification relied on 60 Vbeta primers (plus 13 Jbeta primers). Assay: immunoSEQ multiplex PCR; the TCRdb copy retains only in-frame clones and omits some. The sample has fewer than 200,000 clones; 82% are singletons. Specimen: PBMCs. The receptor source for this set is a woman between 50 and 59 years old in good health and CMV-seronegative.

This chain connects TRBV9 to TRBJ1-2, with 7 nucleotides matching TRBD1. The CDR3 runs 14 residues. Germline-derived CDR1 and CDR2 are SGDLS and YYNGEE. The V gene end was trimmed by 2 bases and the J gene end by 2 bases; junction bases not matched to a gene: 3. CDR3 sequence reads: CASSVPGQNYGYTF. The CDR3, as DNA: TGTGCCAGCAGCGTGCCGGGACAGAACTATGGCTACACCTTC.

This clone was counted between two and nine times. V gene TRBV5-1 combines with J gene TRBJ2-5; a possible D gene is TRBD2 (6 bases). Germline lookup yields CDR1 SGHRS and CDR2 YFSETQ. Trimming took off 7 bases at V and 5 bases at J, with 15 bases between the two ends. The CDR3 runs 13 residues. CDR3 residues: CASLTEGSETQYF. The DNA for the CDR3 is TGCGCCAGCCTCACGGAGGGGTCGGAGACCCAGTACTTC.

The CDR3 bases are TGTGCCAGCGTGCAGGGGGACTCGCTCGAGCAGTACTTC. Encoded protein: CASVQGDSLEQYF. The genes are TRBV28 and TRBJ2-7; D might be TRBD1 (7 bases). V lost 8 bases to trimming and J lost 6 bases, with 17 bases between them. Germline-derived CDR1 and CDR2 are MDHEN and SYDVKM. This CDR3 has 13 residues.

This chain uses TRBV7-9 with TRBJ2-1; TRBD1 matches at 7 bases. V lost 5 bases, J lost 7 bases, and 5 bases stayed unmatched. Per the germline V gene, CDR1 is SEHNR and CDR2 is FQNEAQ (reference sequence). The CDR3 consists of 13 residues. The CDR3 nucleotides are TGTGCCAGCAGCCTACAGGGGCGGAATGAGCAGTTCTTC. It translates to CASSLQGRNEQFF. Filled out from reference TRBV7-9 and TRBJ2-1, the complete variable domain reads DTGVSQNPRHKITKRGQNVTFRCDPISEHNRLYWYRQTLGQGPEFLTYFQNEAQLEKSRLLSDRFSAERPKGSFSTLEIQRTEQGDSAMYLCASSLQGRNEQFFGPGTRLTVL.

The CDR3 region is CASRQGPNSPLHF. The CDR3 bases are TGTGCCAGCAGACAGGGCCCAAATTCACCCCTCCACTTT. The chain recombines TRBV25-1 with TRBJ1-6; a possible D gene is TRBD1 (6 bases). CDR3 size: 13 residues. V dropped 6 bases and J dropped 7 bases, with 10 bases sitting between them. The germline V gene has CDR1 MGHDK and CDR2 SYGVNS.

This chain connects TRBV4-3 to TRBJ1-2, with no clear D. The V end was cut by 0 bases, the J end by 7 bases, with 12 bases between. From germline, CDR1 is LGHNA and CDR2 YSLEER. This CDR3 comprises 14 residues. The CDR3 DNA is TGCGCCAGCAGCCAAGATCATTCGGGTGGTGGCTACACCTTC. This sequence encodes CASSQDHSGGGYTF.

This rearrangement joins TRBV6-5 to TRBJ2-1; D call uncertain. The CDR3 runs to 13 residues. Trimming took 0 bases from V and 7 from J, leaving 7 bases between them. Germline CDR1 reads MNHEY; CDR2 reads SVGAGI. The DNA of the CDR3 is TGTGCCAGCAGTTACTCGACGAGGAATGAGCAGTTCTTC. Amino acid sequence: CASSYSTRNEQFF.

The chain uses TRBV19 and TRBJ2-7; 8 positions match TRBD1. V lost 6 bases, J lost 3 bases, and 10 bases stayed unmatched. This CDR3 contains 15 residues. Per the germline V gene, CDR1 is LNHDA and CDR2 is SQIVND (reference sequence). The CDR3 DNA follows: TGTGCCAGTAGCATTGGACAGGGCCTCTACTACGAGCAGTACTTC. Translated, it gives CASSIGQGLYYEQYF.

V and J are TRBV4-1 and TRBJ2-2; 7 positions match TRBD1. The CDR3 extends over 15 amino acids. Germline CDR1 reads MGHRA; CDR2 reads YSYEKL. V shed 7 bases and J 0 bases; nucleotides not matched to a gene: 5. CDR3 DNA: TGCGCCAGCAACCCGGGACAGTCGAACACCGGGGAGCTGTTTTTT. Its translation: CASNPGQSNTGELFF.

The V gene is TRBV4-3, the J gene TRBJ1-4; the D gene is possibly TRBD1 (5 bases). V gave up 4 bases and J gave up 0 bases, with 6 bases separating them. Germline V gene lookup returns CDR1 LGHNA and CDR2 YSLEER. The CDR3 is made up of 14 amino acids. CDR3 protein: CASSPGTTNEKLFF. The CDR3 bases are TGCGCCAGCAGCCCAGGGACAACTAATGAAAAACTGTTTTTT.

The chain has TRBV19 and TRBJ2-7; 8 nucleotides align to TRBD1. Germline V lookup: CDR1 LNHDA, CDR2 SQIVND (reference sequence). V was pared by 2 bases and J by 7 bases, with 7 bases of the junction left unmatched. The CDR3 runs 14 residues. DNA for the CDR3: TGTGCCAGTAGTATATGGCAGGGGACAGGAGAGCAGTACTTC. Translating it yields CASSIWQGTGEQYF.

The chain couples TRBV5-4 to TRBJ2-7; 10 bases align to TRBD2. CDR3 size: 15 residues. Per the germline V gene, CDR1 is SGHNT and CDR2 is YYREEE (reference sequence). V was pared by 4 bases and J by 5 bases, with 9 bases of the junction left unmatched. The CDR3 loop reads CASSLTPLAGDEQYF. The CDR3 DNA follows: TGTGCCAGCAGCCTCACCCCTCTAGCGGGAGACGAGCAGTACTTC.

The chain employs TRBV7-8 and TRBJ1-5, with D perhaps TRBD1 (6 bases). This CDR3 has 14 amino acids. V lost 4 bases to trimming and J lost 5 bases, with 12 bases between them. Germline lookup yields CDR1 SGHVS and CDR2 FQNEAQ. The CDR3 here is CASSWAGADQPQHF. The CDR3 DNA follows: TGTGCCAGCAGCTGGGCGGGGGCGGATCAGCCCCAGCATTTT. The full variable domain, rest sourced from reference TRBV7-8 and TRBJ1-5, is GAGVSQSPRYKVAKRGQDVALRCDPISGHVSLFWYQQALGQGPEFLTYFQNEAQLDKSGLPSDRFFAERPEGSVSTLKIQRTQQEDSAVYLCASSWAGADQPQHFGDGTRLSIL.

The genes are TRBV5-1 and TRBJ2-7, with D possibly being TRBD1 (6 bases). Trimming pared 5 bases from V and 5 bases from J, leaving 11 bases between. The CDR3 covers 12 residues. Per the germline V gene, CDR1 is SGHRS and CDR2 is YFSETQ. CDR3 protein: CASRGTFDEQYF. CDR3 nucleotides: TGCGCCAGCAGAGGGACATTCGACGAGCAGTACTTC.

V gene TRBV9 combines with J gene TRBJ2-1; 11 nucleotides match TRBD2. Germline trimming cut 2 bases from V and 7 bases from J; bases unmatched to any gene: 11. Germline values: CDR1 SGDLS, CDR2 YYNGEE. This CDR3 spans 17 amino acids. CDR3 in amino acids: CASSVASGRPLRNEQFF. The CDR3 region has the DNA TGTGCCAGCAGCGTCGCTAGCGGGAGGCCGCTTCGGAATGAGCAGTTCTTC. Full variable domain (remainder filled in from reference TRBV9 and TRBJ2-1): DSGVTQTPKHLITATGQRVTLRCSPRSGDLSVYWYQQSLDQGLQFLIQYYNGEERAKGNILERFSAQQFPDLHSELNLSSLELGDSALYFCASSVASGRPLRNEQFFGPGTRLTVL.

The J gene is TRBJ2-7, the V gene TRBV7-8, with a tentative D call TRBD1 (6 bases). The germline V gene encodes CDR1 SGHVS and CDR2 FQNEAQ. CDR3 length: 14 residues. Trimming shortened V by 1 base and J by 4 bases, and 11 bases separated the two germline ends. The CDR3 DNA follows: TGTGCCAGCAGCTTAGGGGACACAGGGTACGAGCAGTACTTC. Its translation: CASSLGDTGYEQYF.

The gene calls are TRBV4-3 and TRBJ2-2, with a tentative D call TRBD2 (5 bases). The CDR3 sequence is 17 residues long. Between the trimmed V and J ends, which lost 4 bases and 6 bases, there was a span of 21 bases. Per the germline V gene, CDR1 is LGHNA and CDR2 is YSLEER. The CDR3 loop reads CASSLEGRPSFPGELFF. CDR3 nucleotides: TGCGCCAGCAGCCTCGAGGGCAGGCCCTCTTTCCCCGGGGAGCTGTTTTTT.

V gene TRBV28 combines with J gene TRBJ1-4; TRBD1 aligns across 8 bases. CDR1 is MDHEN, CDR2 SYDVKM, per germline. The CDR3 contains 13 residues. The J segment lost 5 bases and the V segment lost 8 bases, leaving 4 bases of the junction unmatched. The CDR3 protein is CASRTGLNEKLFF. CDR3 DNA: TGTGCCAGCCGGACAGGGTTAAATGAAAAACTGTTTTTT.

This clone has only one observation. The V and J genes are TRBV5-4 and TRBJ2-6; 7 bases line up with TRBD2. Germline V CDR1 and CDR2: SGHNT, YYREEE (reference sequence). This CDR3 is 16 amino acids long. J lost 1 base, V lost 6 bases, and 7 bases had no gene match. CDR3 bases: TGTGCCAGCACCCCTTGGGGAGGGTCTGGGGCCAACGTCCTGACTTTC. Protein sequence: CASTPWGGSGANVLTF.

This clone was picked up a small number of times. The V and J genes are TRBV6-5 and TRBJ1-1, with 8 bases fitting TRBD1. The germline CDR1 and CDR2 sequences are MNHEY and SVGAGI. V trimming: 6 bases; J trimming: 5 bases; junction bases outside the gene matches: 5. The CDR3 loop spans 13 amino acids. For the CDR3, the DNA is TGTGCCAGCAGCCAGGGGGCGCTTACTGAAGCTTTCTTT. Residues: CASSQGALTEAFF.